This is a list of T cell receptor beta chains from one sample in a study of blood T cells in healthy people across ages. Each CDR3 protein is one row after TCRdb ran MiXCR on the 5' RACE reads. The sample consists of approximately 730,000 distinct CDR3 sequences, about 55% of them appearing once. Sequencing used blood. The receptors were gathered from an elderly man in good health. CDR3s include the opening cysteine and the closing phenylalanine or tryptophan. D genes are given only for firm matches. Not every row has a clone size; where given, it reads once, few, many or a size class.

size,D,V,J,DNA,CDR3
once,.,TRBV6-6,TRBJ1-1,TGTGCCAGCAGTTACTCAAGGGGAGGGGGCACTGAAGCTTTCTTT,CASSYSRGGGTEAFF
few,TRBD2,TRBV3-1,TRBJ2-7,TGTGCCAGCAGCCAGTATAGCGGGAGCGTCTACGAGCAGTACTTC,CASSQYSGSVYEQYF
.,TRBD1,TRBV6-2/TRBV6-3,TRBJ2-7,TGTGCCAGCAGTTACTCCCCACAGGGGGCCTACTACGAGCAGTACTTC,CASSYSPQGAYYEQYF
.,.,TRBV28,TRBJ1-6,TGTGCCAGCACCCTAGTAGCAAATTCACCCCTCCACTTT,CASTLVANSPLHF
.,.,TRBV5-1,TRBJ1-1,TGCGCCAGCAGCTTTCTTGTCGGCGGGAACACTGAAGCTTTCTTT,CASSFLVGGNTEAFF
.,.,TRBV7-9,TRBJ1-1,TGTGCCAGCACCCTCATCGGGGTGAACACTGAAGCTTTCTTT,CASTLIGVNTEAFF
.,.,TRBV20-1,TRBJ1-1,TGCAGTGCTAGAGAGGGGGCGGGTGAGGCTTTCTTT,CSAREGAGEAFF
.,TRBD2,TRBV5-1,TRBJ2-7,TGCGCCAGCAGCTTGGATAGCGGGATAGGCGAGCAGTACTTC,CASSLDSGIGEQYF
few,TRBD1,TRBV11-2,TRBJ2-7,TGTGCCAGCAGCTCATCGGGACAGGGCCCCTACGAGCAGTACTTC,CASSSSGQGPYEQYF
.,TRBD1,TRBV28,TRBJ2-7,TGTGCCAGCGGAAGACAGGGAGTGACCTACGAGCAGTACTTC,CASGRQGVTYEQYF
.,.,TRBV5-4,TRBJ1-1,TGTGCCAGCAACGGGGCAGGGTTCATGAACACTGAAGCTTTCTTT,CASNGAGFMNTEAFF
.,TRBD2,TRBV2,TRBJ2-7,TGTGCCAGCAAGCCGGGAGGAATCTACGAGCAGTACTTC,CASKPGGIYEQYF
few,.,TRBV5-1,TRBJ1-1,TGCGCCAGCAGCGTGGACGGGCCTGAAGCTTTCTTT,CASSVDGPEAFF
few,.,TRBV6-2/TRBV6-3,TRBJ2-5,TGTGCCAGCAGCAACAACCAGATTGAGGGGACCCAGTACTTC,CASSNNQIEGTQYF
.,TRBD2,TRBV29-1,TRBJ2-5,TGCAGCGTTGAGCTTTTGGGACTAGCGGAGCCACAAGAGACCCAGTACTTC,CSVELLGLAEPQETQYF
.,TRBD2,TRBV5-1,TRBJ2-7,TGCGCCAGCAGTTCCGGGACTAGCGCGACCTACGAGCAGTACTTC,CASSSGTSATYEQYF
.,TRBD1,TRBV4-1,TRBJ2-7,TGCGCCAGCAGCCTTGCCGGGACAGGCTTTGACGAGCAGTACTTC,CASSLAGTGFDEQYF
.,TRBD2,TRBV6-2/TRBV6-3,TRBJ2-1,TGTGCCAGCGGCCCGGGGGGACTAGATATCAATGAGCAGTTCTTC,CASGPGGLDINEQFF
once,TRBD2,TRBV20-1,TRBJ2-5,TGCAGTGCCTTCCTCGGGAGCGGGAGGGCGAGTAATGAGCAGTACTTC,CSAFLGSGRASNEQYF
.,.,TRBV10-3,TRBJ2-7,TGTGCCATCAGTGAGGCCAGTCGCCAATTTGAGCAGTACTTC,CAISEASRQFEQYF
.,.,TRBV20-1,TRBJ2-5,TGCAGTGCTAGGATCTCGGCGGCGTTTGGTGAGCAGTACTTC,CSARISAAFGEQYF
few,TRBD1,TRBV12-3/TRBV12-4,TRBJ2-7,TGTGCCAGCAGCGAGGACAGGGCCTCCTACGAGCAGTACTTC,CASSEDRASYEQYF
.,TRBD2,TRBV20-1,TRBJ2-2,TGCAGTGCTAGAGACGGACTAGCGGCCGGGGAGCTGTTTTTT,CSARDGLAAGELFF
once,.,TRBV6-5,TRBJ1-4,TGTGCCACCCTGTCCCCTGAGGGAAATGAAAAACTGTTTTTT,CATLSPEGNEKLFF
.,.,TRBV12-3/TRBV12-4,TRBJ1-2,TGTGCCAGCAGAGGGGGGGTGGCTAACTATGGCTACACCTTC,CASRGGVANYGYTF
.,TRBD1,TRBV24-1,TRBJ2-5,TGTGCCACCAGTGATTTGGCAGGGGGAGAGACCCAGTACTTC,CATSDLAGGETQYF
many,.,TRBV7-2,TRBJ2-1,TGTGCCAGCAGCTTAGCCCGGACGGGAGTCGTCGGTGAGCAGTTCTTC,CASSLARTGVVGEQFF
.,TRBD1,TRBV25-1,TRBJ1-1,TGTGCCAGCAAACCGGACCCGGGACAGGGGGTGAACACTGAAGCTTTCTTT,CASKPDPGQGVNTEAFF
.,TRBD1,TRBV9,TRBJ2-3,TGTGCCAGCAGCGTAGTAGGAACGGGACAGGGCAGCACAGATACGCAGTATTTT,CASSVVGTGQGSTDTQYF
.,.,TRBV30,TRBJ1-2,TGTGCCTGGAGTGCCGAGACAAGTTTCTATGGCTACACCTTC,CAWSAETSFYGYTF
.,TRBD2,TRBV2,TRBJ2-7,TGTGCCAGCAGTGAGTCTAGCGGGAGAATCGAGCAGTACTTC,CASSESSGRIEQYF
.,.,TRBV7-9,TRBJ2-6,TGTGCCAGCAGCCCCGTGCTCTCTGGGGCCAACGTCCTGACTTTC,CASSPVLSGANVLTF
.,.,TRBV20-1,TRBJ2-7,TGCAGTGCTTCCACCCGCTACGAGCAGTACTTC,CSASTRYEQYF
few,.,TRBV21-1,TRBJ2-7,TGTGCCAGCAGCAAAGCGCTTTGGCTAGCGGGAGTCCCGAACTACGAGCAGTACTTC,CASSKALWLAGVPNYEQYF
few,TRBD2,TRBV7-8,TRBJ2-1,TGTGCCAGCAGCCTCGGACTAGCGGGAGGCCACTCCTACAATGAGCAGTTCTTC,CASSLGLAGGHSYNEQFF
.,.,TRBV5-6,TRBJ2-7,TGTGCCAGCAGCCTGGAGGCAGGAACAATCTCCTACGAGCAGTACTTC,CASSLEAGTISYEQYF
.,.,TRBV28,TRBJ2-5,TGTGCCAGCAGTGTCAGGGAGCAAGAGACCCAGTACTTC,CASSVREQETQYF
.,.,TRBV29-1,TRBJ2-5,TGCAGCGTTGCAGGGGCGAGGGAGCAGTACTTC,CSVAGAREQYF
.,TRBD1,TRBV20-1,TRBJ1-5,TGCAGCGCGCTTGGGGACAGGGGAATAAATCCGATATCTTCAGCCCAGCATTTT,CSALGDRGINPISSAQHF
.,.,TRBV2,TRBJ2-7,TGTGCCAGCAGTTTACCCGGGACATCGGCATCGTCCTACGAGCAGTACTTC,CASSLPGTSASSYEQYF
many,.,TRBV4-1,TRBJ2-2,TGCGCCAGCACTGTGGATCCAGCGGGTGCGAACACCGGGGAGCTGTTTTTT,CASTVDPAGANTGELFF
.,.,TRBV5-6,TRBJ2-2,TGTGCCTCGTCGAGGGTCATTGGGGCCGGGGAGCTGTTTTTT,CASSRVIGAGELFF
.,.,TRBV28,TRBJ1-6,TGTGCCAGCAGTGCCGGGTCCCCTTTCACATATAATTCACCCCTCCACTTT,CASSAGSPFTYNSPLHF
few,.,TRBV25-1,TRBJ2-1,TGTGCCAGGAAAGGACAGCTTTACAATGAGCAGTTCTTC,CARKGQLYNEQFF
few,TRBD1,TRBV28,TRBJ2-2,TGTGCCAGCAGTTTGAACAGGGGAGTCGGGGAGCTGTTTTTT,CASSLNRGVGELFF
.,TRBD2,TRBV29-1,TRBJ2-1,TGCAGCGGCTCGCAAGCGGGAGGGCCCTACAATGAGCAGTTCTTC,CSGSQAGGPYNEQFF
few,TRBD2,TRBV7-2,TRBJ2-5,TGTGCCAGCAGCTTAAGCGGGAGGACCCAGACCCAGTACTTC,CASSLSGRTQTQYF
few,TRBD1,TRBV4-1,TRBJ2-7,TGCGCCAGCAGCCAACCCCCACAGGGGCCACCCTACGAGCAGTACTTC,CASSQPPQGPPYEQYF
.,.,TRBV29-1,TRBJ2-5,TGCAGCGTTGATTTACATTTCGAGGAGACCCAGTACTTC,CSVDLHFEETQYF
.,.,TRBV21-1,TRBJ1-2,TGTGCCAGCAGCAAAGAAAGGACGGGGGGAGCTAACTATGGCTACACCTTC,CASSKERTGGANYGYTF
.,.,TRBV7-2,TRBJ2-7,TGTGCCAGCAGCTTAGTGTGGGATGTGGCCTACGAGCAGTACTTC,CASSLVWDVAYEQYF
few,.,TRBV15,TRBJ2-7,TGTGCCACCAGCAGAGATGGGGCGATGGCGGGGTACTTC,CATSRDGAMAGYF
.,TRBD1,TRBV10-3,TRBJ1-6,TGTGCCATCAGGATAGACAGGGGAGGTTCACCCCTCCACTTT,CAIRIDRGGSPLHF
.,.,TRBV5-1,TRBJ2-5,TGCGCCAGCAGGGTTCATCAGGTTAAGGTCAATGAGCAGTACTTC,CASRVHQVKVNEQYF
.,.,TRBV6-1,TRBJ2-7,TGTGCCAGCAGTGAACTACCAGACCCCGCGGGAGAGCAGTACTTC,CASSELPDPAGEQYF